The sequence of this T cell receptor (beta chain) was determined in a study of T cell changes during pregnancy in multiple sclerosis. TCRdb's copy holds only in-frame clones and misses some; the assay was immunoSEQ multiplex PCR. The table lists about 39,000 clones, roughly 88% of them singletons. V was trimmed by 0 bases and J by 7 bases, leaving 6 bases between them. Germline-derived CDR1 and CDR2 are LGHNA and YNFKEQ. This CDR3 has 12 amino acids. The TCR sequence derives from a female donor with multiple sclerosis, enrolled in a pregnancy study. The starting material was CD8+ T cells from peripheral blood mononuclear cells, obtained in the first trimester of pregnancy. The chain uses TRBV4-2 and TRBJ1-1; no definite D call. CDR3: CASSQDLFEAFF. The CDR3 DNA follows: TGTGCCAGCAGCCAAGATCTCTTTGAAGCTTTCTTT.